This T cell receptor beta chain comes out of a study of cytomegalovirus exposure and HLA in healthy donors. TCRdb's table, derived via immunoSEQ multiplex PCR, lists solely in-frame clones and lacks some. Altogether 190,000 or so clones are present, about 80% being singletons, with the ten largest covering about 2.8%. As for this clone: Its cognate antigen is unknown.

Germline V gene lookup returns CDR1 SEHNR and CDR2 FQNEAQ (reference sequence). The CDR3 sequence is 16 residues long. V lost 1 base, J lost 3 bases, and 7 bases stayed unmatched. Study findings and constraints: With high specificity and sensitivity, the classifier reportedly diagnosed cytomegalovirus status.

The chain joins TRBV7-9 to TRBJ1-2; 8 bases agree with TRBD1. The TCR was taken from a young woman in good health and CMV-seropositive. Input material: PBMCs. The CDR3 DNA sequence: TGTGCCAGCAGCTTAGGCCAGGGGGCCGTTGACTATGGCTACACCTTC. Translation gives CASSLGQGAVDYGYTF.